A single T cell receptor (beta chain) is shown here with its context. The record originates from a study of spatial heterogeneity in lung cancer. This sample's time point: sample taken at primary tumor resection. From tumor, nontumor lung or frozen PBMC, whole RNA was taken unsorted for sequencing. TCRdb itself ran the 5' RACE reads through MiXCR, one entry per CDR3 protein. The sample has 75,000 to 85,000 distinct CDR3 sequences; about 20% are singletons. Trimming shortened V by 5 bases and J by 6 bases, and 10 bases separated the two germline ends. The V gene's germline CDR1 is KGHDR and CDR2 SFDVKD. The CDR3 loop spans 13 amino acids.

Source: PBMCs, taken at surgery. The TCR was taken from a male donor with early-stage non-small cell lung cancer. J is TRBJ2-1 and V is TRBV24-1; weak D call: TRBD2 (6 bases). CDR3 DNA sequence: TGTGCCACCAGTGTACAGGAGGGCAATGAGCAGTTCTTC. Its protein is CATSVQEGNEQFF.